Listed here are 13 T cell receptor beta chains from one sample, sequenced in a study of T cell changes during pregnancy in multiple sclerosis. The repertoire was sequenced with immunoSEQ multiplex PCR; TCRdb's copy has only in-frame clones and lacks some. Of 65,000 to 75,000 clones detected, around 90% appear once; the ten largest clones hold less than 1.5%. The sample here was peripheral blood, taken in the third trimester of pregnancy. The receptors stem from a female donor in good health, enrolled as a control in a pregnancy study.

The chain joins TRBV7-2 to TRBJ2-3; 8 bases agree with TRBD2. With V trimmed by 7 bases and J by 1 base, 7 bases remained unmatched. Germline-derived CDR1 and CDR2 are SGHTA and FQGNSA. The CDR3 sequence is 15 residues long. The CDR3 loop reads CASIPGGDGTDTQYF. CDR3 bases: TGTGCCAGCATACCCGGGGGGGACGGCACAGATACGCAGTATTTT.

The J gene is TRBJ2-3, the V gene TRBV9; no reliable D call. CDR3 size: 15 residues. The V and J ends lost 3 bases and 1 base respectively, with 12 bases between them. Looked up from germline, CDR1 is SGDLS and CDR2 is YYNGEE. The CDR3 here is CASSAPNMGTDTQYF. CDR3 bases: TGTGCCAGCAGCGCACCAAACATGGGCACAGATACGCAGTATTTT.

The chain employs TRBV7-8 and TRBJ1-2, with TRBD1 matching over 9 bases. Per germline, CDR1 SGHVS and CDR2 FQNEAQ. CDR3 length equals 15 residues. Unmatched junction bases numbered 6, after V lost 0 bases and J lost 7 bases. CDR3 sequence (DNA): TGTGCCAGCAGCTTAGCCCTACAGGGGGCGGGTGGCTACACCTTC. Residues: CASSLALQGAGGYTF.

The rearrangement joins TRBV2 to TRBJ1-5, with TRBD1 as a possible D gene (6 bases). The CDR3 loop spans 14 amino acids. Germline CDR1 SNHLY, CDR2 FYNNEI. V was cut by 8 bases and J by 7 bases, with 18 bases left in between. As DNA, the CDR3 is TGTGCCAGCGGGGCAGGGGAGCGAGGACAGCCCCAGCATTTT. Protein sequence: CASGAGERGQPQHF.

This clone was counted once. The chain carries TRBV4-3 and TRBJ2-3; 8 bases map to TRBD2. The CDR3 spans 16 residues. The V gene end was trimmed by 0 bases and the J gene end by 4 bases; junction bases not matched to a gene: 6. Germline-derived CDR1 and CDR2 are LGHNA and YSLEER. The DNA for the CDR3 is TGCGCCAGCAGCCAAGAGGGGCGGGGGGAGCCAGATACGCAGTATTTT. Protein sequence: CASSQEGRGEPDTQYF.

V usage is TRBV27 and J usage is TRBJ2-3; TRBD2 is a possible D gene (5 bases). V lost 0 bases and J lost 1, with 11 bases in between. Germline V gene data show CDR1 as MNHEY and CDR2 as SMNVEV (reference sequence). There are 16 residues in the CDR3. CDR3 nucleotide sequence: TGTGCCAGCAGTTTATCGTCTGGGCGGGGCACAGATACGCAGTATTTT. Translated, it gives CASSLSSGRGTDTQYF.

The J gene is TRBJ1-2, the V gene TRBV2, with D hard to call. The germline V gene encodes CDR1 SNHLY and CDR2 FYNNEI. Between the trimmed V and J ends, which lost 4 bases and 5 bases, there was a span of 8 bases. This CDR3 region has 12 residues. CDR3 loop: CASSGEGYGYTF. The CDR3 nucleotides are TGTGCCAGCAGTGGAGAGGGATATGGCTACACCTTC.

This sequence joins TRBV30 and TRBJ2-1; 8 positions match TRBD2. The ends lost 0 bases at V and 3 bases at J; junction bases unmatched: 4. Germline V lookup: CDR1 GTSNPN, CDR2 SVGIG (reference sequence). This CDR3 region has 15 residues. The CDR3 sequence is CAWSVDSGGYNEQFF. CDR3 nucleotides: TGTGCCTGGAGTGTAGACAGCGGGGGCTACAATGAGCAGTTCTTC.

V usage is TRBV21-1 and J usage is TRBJ2-5; TRBD1 is taken as the D call from the table, unchecked against the DNA. TRBV21-1 is an annotated pseudogene. There are 19 residues in the CDR3. The CDR3 DNA reads as TGTGCCAGCAGCAATTTTAGGACAGGTCCTACGAAGTACCAAGAGACCCAGTACTTC. It encodes CASSNFRTGPTKYQETQYF.

The genes are TRBV10-1 and TRBJ2-7, with D hard to call. The germline CDR1 and CDR2 sequences are WNHNN and SYGVQD (reference sequence). Trimming took off 6 bases at V and 1 base at J, with 10 bases between the two ends. This CDR3 has 13 amino acids. The DNA for the CDR3 is TGCGCCAGCAGGAGTTCGTTATCCTACGAGCAGTACTTC. Protein sequence: CASRSSLSYEQYF.

The J gene is TRBJ2-5, the V gene TRBV7-9; possible D gene TRBD1, 6 bases. CDR1 and CDR2 from the germline V gene are SEHNR and FQNEAQ (reference sequence). The CDR3 runs 14 residues. Trimming cost V 3 bases and J 2 bases, with 10 bases left between them. The CDR3 nucleotides read TGTGCCAGCAGCTTGGGGGCAGGGCAAGAGACCCAGTACTTC. Its translation: CASSLGAGQETQYF.

V and J are TRBV7-8 and TRBJ1-2; no firm D call. The CDR3 spans 13 residues. The V and J ends lost 1 base and 7 bases respectively, with 10 bases between them. Germline values: CDR1 SGHVS, CDR2 FQNEAQ. DNA of the CDR3: TGTGCCAGCAGCTTAGACCCCGGGGTTGGCTACACCTTC. It encodes CASSLDPGVGYTF.

The chain carries TRBV29-1 and TRBJ2-7; 9 bases match TRBD1. This CDR3 has 13 residues. V trimming: 6 bases; J trimming: 0 bases; junction bases outside the gene matches: 3. Germline assignment: CDR1 SQVTM and CDR2 ANQGSEA. This CDR3 is CSVAQGASYEQYF. The CDR3 bases are TGCAGCGTCGCACAGGGGGCCTCCTACGAGCAGTACTTC.